A single T cell receptor (beta chain) is shown here with its context. No antigen is known for it. This record belongs to a study of cytomegalovirus exposure and HLA in healthy donors. Study in general: Some 77 million unique TCRs from HLA-typed donors were held in an early release of data.

General study points: In a later analysis, TCR beta V- and J-gene trimming showed a link to a missense DCLRE1C variant. High specificity and sensitivity for cytomegalovirus status were reported for the classifier.

From germline, CDR1 is SGHTA and CDR2 FQGNSA. The CDR3 covers 15 residues. The V and J ends lost 0 bases and 3 bases respectively, with 11 bases between them. The PCR ran on 60 Vbeta and 13 Jbeta primers. Produced via immunoSEQ multiplex PCR; TCRdb's table is partial and in-frame only. The sample includes approximately 150,000 clones, over 65% of them seen just once. The sample was PBMCs. This sequence originates from a woman aged 40 to 49 in good health and CMV-seropositive. The chain couples TRBV7-2 to TRBJ1-2, with a possible D match to TRBD1 (6 bases). CDR3 sequence reads: CASSLAGQPDYGYTF. For the CDR3, the DNA is TGTGCCAGCAGCTTAGCAGGACAGCCGGACTATGGCTACACCTTC.